A single sample gave rise to the 21 T cell receptor beta chains below, sequenced in a study of monozygotic twins with inflammatory bowel disease. No DNA is given; TCRdb re-called the 5' RACE reads and lists each CDR3 protein once. The table counts some 400,000 distinct CDR3 sequences; more than 2% lies in the top ten. The sample was blood. Receptors originate from a human donor with ulcerative colitis or Crohn's disease, or a healthy co-twin of an affected twin (not recorded which).

The V gene is TRBV10-3, the J gene TRBJ1-6. The CDR3 covers 15 residues. The germline CDR1 and CDR2 sequences are ENHRY and SYGVKD. CDR3 sequence: CAISGLSGGNSPLHF.

The V and J genes are TRBV10-3 and TRBJ1-1. Germline V gene lookup returns CDR1 ENHRY and CDR2 SYGVKD. The CDR3 contains 14 residues. The CDR3 spells CAISESMRNTEAFF.

V and J are TRBV12-3 or TRBV12-4 and TRBJ2-7; absent DNA, TCRdb's TRBD2 call cannot be checked. There are 12 residues in the CDR3. CDR3 in amino acids: CASSLAGPEQYF.

The chain links TRBV7-2 to TRBJ2-7; without DNA, the TCRdb call of TRBD1 cannot be checked. CDR3 size: 15 residues. The V gene's germline CDR1 is SGHTA and CDR2 FQGNSA. The CDR3: CASSSRGGRIYEQYF.

V usage is TRBV12-3 or TRBV12-4 and J usage is TRBJ1-1. The CDR3 runs to 12 residues. The CDR3 is CASKRENTEAFF.

The chain recombines TRBV2 with TRBJ2-1; TCRdb gives TRBD1 as the D gene, but with no DNA this cannot be confirmed. The CDR3 covers 13 residues. CDR1 is SNHLY, CDR2 FYNNEI, per germline. CDR3 sequence: CASSDWTGSEQFF.

The rearrangement joins TRBV2 to TRBJ2-7; TCRdb picks TRBD1, but there is no DNA to check that call. This CDR3 contains 14 residues. Germline V gene sequence: CDR1 SNHLY, CDR2 FYNNEI. The CDR3 here is CASSRPGQSYEQYF.

The chain has TRBV15 and TRBJ1-2; the D call from TCRdb, TRBD1, cannot be confirmed without DNA. The CDR3 is 15 amino acids. CDR1 LNHNV and CDR2 YYDKDF come from the germline V gene (reference sequence). The CDR3 region is CATSRVGTGSNGYTF.

The V gene is TRBV12-3 or TRBV12-4, the J gene TRBJ2-7; with no DNA, the TCRdb D assignment of TRBD2 cannot be verified. CDR3 length equals 14 residues. This chain's CDR3 is CASSLNSPSYEQYF.

The genes are TRBV10-3 and TRBJ1-1. The germline V gene encodes CDR1 ENHRY and CDR2 SYGVKD. This CDR3 is 12 amino acids long. The CDR3 here is CAISELGTEAFF.

The chain's CDR3 is CATGMKQPQHF. V and J are TRBV2 and TRBJ1-5. Germline V gives CDR1 SNHLY, CDR2 FYNNEI. This CDR3 contains 11 residues.

The chain employs TRBV7-8 and TRBJ1-1; TCRdb's D call, TRBD1, is unchecked because there is no DNA. The germline V gene encodes CDR1 SGHVS and CDR2 FQNEAQ. This CDR3 is built from 13 residues. The CDR3 reads CASSFAGGTEAFF. The full variable domain, with the rest looked up from reference TRBV7-8 and TRBJ1-1, is GAGVSQSPRYKVAKRGQDVALRCDPISGHVSLFWYQQALGQGPEFLTYFQNEAQLDKSGLPSDRFFAERPEGSVSTLKIQRTQQEDSAVYLCASSFAGGTEAFFGQGTRLTVV.

The chain's CDR3 is CASSHDTYGYTF. The genes are TRBV6-2 or TRBV6-3 and TRBJ1-2. The CDR3 length is 12 residues. CDR1 MNHEY and CDR2 SVGEGT come from the germline V gene.

The gene calls are TRBV20-1 and TRBJ1-2; TCRdb designates TRBD1, a call that cannot be tested without DNA. Germline CDR1 is DFQATT and CDR2 is SNEGSKA (reference sequence). The CDR3 runs 12 residues. The chain's CDR3 is CSATPGGDGYTF.

This chain connects TRBV18 to TRBJ2-7. Germline CDR1 reads KGHSH; CDR2 reads LQKENI. The CDR3 runs 14 residues. The CDR3 protein is CASSPRREGYEQYF.

The rearrangement links TRBV6-6 to TRBJ2-7; TCRdb returns TRBD1, unconfirmable since there is no DNA. From germline, CDR1 is MNHNY and CDR2 SVGAGI (reference sequence). The CDR3 runs 14 residues. The CDR3 loop reads CASSYEGRIYEQYF.

The chain links TRBV12-3 or TRBV12-4 to TRBJ1-4; the D call from TCRdb, TRBD1, cannot be confirmed without DNA. The CDR3 spans 14 residues. The CDR3 here is CASSQNTGGGKLFF.

The chain carries TRBV3-1 and TRBJ2-7; TCRdb's D gene call, TRBD2, goes unchecked for lack of DNA. Germline-derived CDR1 and CDR2 are LGHDT and YNNKEL (reference sequence). There are 14 residues in the CDR3. The CDR3 here is CASSLTSGSGEQYF.

The rearrangement links TRBV7-2 to TRBJ1-5; TCRdb's D call, TRBD1, is unchecked because there is no DNA. The CDR3 extends over 16 amino acids. CDR1 and CDR2 from the germline V gene are SGHTA and FQGNSA. The chain's CDR3 is CASSLNPGQGIQPQHF.

This chain connects TRBV6-1 to TRBJ1-1. Germline V gene lookup returns CDR1 MNHNS and CDR2 SASEGT. The CDR3 runs 11 residues. CDR3 amino acids: CASMMNTEAFF.

The CDR3 is CASSYSGPHWDEQYF. The V and J genes are TRBV6-5 and TRBJ2-7. Germline loops: CDR1 MNHEY, CDR2 SVGAGI. This CDR3 contains 15 residues.